This TCR beta chain was captured in a study of blood T cell repertoires in COVID-19 (dated by TCRdb to 2018 to 2020). For context, the study as a whole: Collaborator samples came from the United States, Italy and Spain and covered acute and convalescent phases of COVID-19. The prospective study material was composed of cDNA or gDNA derived from T cells, B-cell-depleted T cells, or PBMCs. Subjects who had been exposed to COVID-19, were actively infected with it, or had recovered from it provided the deeply sampled blood TCRbeta repertoires that made up the dataset. A freely available public database, intended as a resource for researchers studying the immune response to SARS-CoV-2, is where the repertoires were released. Samples came from the ongoing ImmuneRACE study (first 160 participants) plus 1,254 subjects from 6 global collaborators. Sample metadata almost always included a de-identified subject ID, COVID-19 status, age in years and sex. Where HLA class I and class II types were available, the types were taken from metadata supplied by the sample provider, not from assay-based typing.

The study at large found these results: How much clinical and demographic metadata was included differed by source and by participant, and the metadata was provided uncurated.

A second Seattle source provided samples from volunteer blood donors who had recovered from COVID-19. Whole blood was collected in K2EDTA tubes by collaborating institutions according to the institutions' own protocols. For TCRbeta analysis, collaborators shipped samples in one of three forms: frozen whole blood, isolated PBMCs, or DNA extracted from either of those sample types. The germline V gene encodes CDR1 MNHEY and CDR2 SMNVEV (reference sequence). Including the terminal cysteine and phenylalanine, the CDR3 comprises 15 residues. The entry retains the CDR3 DNA only, 45 bases that are in frame from base 1. V and J lose 5 bases and 4 bases, and a span of 17 bases separates them. A remark on this clone: Its specific antigen is unknown. Nothing much larger sits one base from this clone, and base qualities are not available.

TCRbeta CDR3 regions were amplified from genomic DNA by means of the immunoSEQ Assay, a bias-controlled multiplex PCR. The original pipeline was this. The number of nucleated cells in each sample was estimated by amplification of reference gene primers within the assay. Sequence reads were collapsed and filtered to measure the absolute abundance of every unique TCRbeta CDR3 rearrangement. For each sample, productive Simpson clonality was calculated by taking the square root of Simpson's diversity index across productive rearrangements. TCRdb took this table from immuneACCESS and kept in-frame rearrangements with V and J called. Such tables lack part of the clones; where checked against another copy, unresolved V genes explain under half of the gap, and the rest is unexplained. The V and J calls and clone size come from that table; D and trimming were worked out from the DNA. The sample includes over 150,000 clones, with approximately 90% observed a single time. The ten largest clones capture around 2% of the sample.

The receptor was isolated from a man between 50 and 59 years old who had recovered from COVID-19. The chain is made from TRBV27 and TRBJ1-2; 5 matching bases give a weak D call of TRBD1. The sequencing sample was made of peripheral blood. CDR3 sequence: CASSGIQGAGYGYTF. The nucleotide sequence is TGTGCCAGCAGTGGCATTCAGGGCGCCGGCTATGGCTACACCTTC.